These 2 T cell receptor beta chains were all obtained from the same sample, sequenced in a study of T-cell reconstitution after alpha-beta-depleted transplantation in children. Preparing the TCRbeta library involved the use of unique molecular identifiers. Via MiXCR, TCRdb re-called the PCR reads, giving one row per CDR3 protein. The sample contains roughly 220,000 distinct CDR3 sequences, 9.5% to 15% of which appear only once. The sample in question was PBMCs from the stem cell graft donor, obtained from the stem cell graft. Every receptor here comes from a human donor who donated a stem cell graft to a child with acute lymphoblastic leukemia.

This clonotype was observed many times. V usage is TRBV7-2 and J usage is TRBJ2-2; TRBD2 might be the D (5 bases). Germline CDR1 SGHTA, CDR2 FQGNSA. The CDR3 is made up of 16 amino acids. V shed 4 bases and J shed 9 bases, with 21 bases lying between them. Here the CDR3 reads CASSSREGYGRRELFF. CDR3 sequence (DNA): TGTGCCAGCAGCTCACGAGAGGGATATGGTCGCCGGGAGCTGTTTTTT.

There are many counts of this clonotype. CDR3 protein: CSARDQSGVGNSPLHF. The CDR3 region has the DNA TGCAGTGCTAGAGATCAATCAGGGGTTGGGAATTCACCCCTCCACTTT. J is TRBJ1-6 and V is TRBV20-1; possible D gene TRBD1, 6 bases. V was trimmed by 0 bases and J by 7 bases, leaving 16 bases between them. The CDR3 covers 16 residues. The V gene's germline CDR1 is DFQATT and CDR2 SNEGSKA (reference sequence).